This T cell receptor (beta chain) was identified in a study of OX40 agonist ivuxolimab in advanced cancers. Study as a whole: The group had a mean age of approximately 60 years, ranged from about 20 to 79, and was 75% to 85% male.

Clones were sequenced by immunoSEQ multiplex PCR, and TCRdb holds only the in-frame ones, with some missing. This sample yields some 60,000 clones, of which 85% are seen a single time; approximately 3.6% belongs to the top ten. The sample in question was CD4+ or CD8+ T cells sorted from blood, obtained in a trial of the OX40 agonist ivuxolimab. This TCR was sampled from an adult with an advanced solid tumor such as melanoma, head and neck, liver or kidney cancer.

The CDR3: CASRPGLVPYEQYF. For the CDR3, the DNA is TGTGCCAGCAGACCCGGACTCGTCCCCTACGAGCAGTACTTC. The chain uses TRBV6-5 and TRBJ2-7; a weak D match, TRBD2 (5 bases). CDR1 is MNHEY and CDR2 is SVGAGI in the germline V gene. The CDR3 has 14 residues. Trimming stripped 6 bases from V and 2 bases from J, with 14 bases between.